Shown below are 31 T cell receptor beta chains from a single sample sequenced in a study of blood T cell repertoires in COVID-19. Generated by immunoSEQ multiplex PCR, the TCRdb table keeps only in-frame clones and is missing some. The sample lists 200,000 to 250,000 clones, almost 90% occurring once. Material for sequencing was peripheral blood. These receptor sequences come from a woman aged 60 to 75 with acute or convalescent COVID-19.

The rearrangement links TRBV9 to TRBJ1-2; 9 bases map to TRBD1. The J segment lost 5 bases and the V segment lost 2 bases, leaving 1 base of the junction unmatched. This CDR3 has 13 residues. In germline, CDR1 is SGDLS, CDR2 YYNGEE. The CDR3 DNA is TGTGCCAGCAGCGTCGGACAGGGGTATGGCTACACCTTC. It translates to CASSVGQGYGYTF.

This clone was seen a handful of times. The gene calls are TRBV7-3 and TRBJ2-5; TRBD1 matches 10 bases. V shed 2 bases, J shed 5 bases, and the junction held 5 bases outside the gene matches. This CDR3 is built from 15 residues. Germline V gene data show CDR1 as SGHTA and CDR2 as FQGTGA. The CDR3 protein is CASSLRGQGRETQYF. Here the CDR3 DNA reads TGTGCCAGCAGCTTACGGGGACAGGGGAGGGAGACCCAGTACTTC.

This sequence joins TRBV3-1 (or the pseudogene TRBV3-2) and TRBJ2-2, with a tentative D call TRBD2 (6 bases). Trimming took 2 bases from V and 6 from J, leaving 16 bases between them. CDR1 and CDR2 from the germline V gene are LGHDT and YNNKEL (reference sequence). The CDR3 covers 16 residues. Written as DNA, the CDR3 is TGTGCCAGCAGCCAACGGGGGAAGGGTTGGGCCGGGGAGCTGTTTTTT. Translated, it gives CASSQRGKGWAGELFF.

This chain uses TRBV3-1 (or the pseudogene TRBV3-2) with TRBJ1-2, with TRBD1 as a possible D gene (6 bases). The CDR3 runs 12 residues. Trimming cost V 5 bases and J 8 bases, with 12 bases left between them. Germline V gene data show CDR1 as LGHDT and CDR2 as YNNKEL (reference sequence). CDR3 protein: CASSSRGGGYTF. The CDR3, as DNA: TGTGCCAGCAGCTCCCGAGGGGGAGGCTACACCTTC.

The J gene is TRBJ1-2, the V gene TRBV27; 11 nucleotides match TRBD1. V trimming: 5 bases; J trimming: 8 bases; junction bases outside the gene matches: 7. The CDR3 has 14 residues. The germline V gene has CDR1 MNHEY and CDR2 SMNVEV (reference sequence). The CDR3 nucleotides read TGTGCCAGCAGTCTAGGACAGGGGGCACTGGGCTACACCTTC. Protein: CASSLGQGALGYTF.

The chain combines TRBV5-6 with TRBJ1-6; TRBD1 matches at 8 bases. Germline assignment: CDR1 SGHDT and CDR2 YYEEEE. The length of the CDR3 is 17 residues. V was clipped by 4 bases and J by 1 base; unmatched bases: 7. This CDR3 is CASSVDRGGSYNSPLHF. Here the CDR3 DNA reads TGTGCCAGCAGCGTTGACAGGGGTGGTTCCTATAATTCACCCCTCCACTTT.

The rearrangement links TRBV7-9 to TRBJ2-1; a possible D gene is TRBD2 (5 bases). CDR3 length: 14 amino acids. Germline values: CDR1 SEHNR, CDR2 FQNEAQ (reference sequence). Trimming cost V 3 bases and J 5 bases, with 11 bases left between them. CDR3 sequence (DNA): TGTGCCAGCAGCTTTTACCAGCGGCACAATGAGCAGTTCTTC. It translates to CASSFYQRHNEQFF.

This clone has only one observation. V usage is TRBV14 and J usage is TRBJ2-7; 7 bases map to TRBD1. The V segment lost 3 bases and the J segment 6 bases; nucleotides outside the gene matches: 11. The CDR3 sequence is 15 residues long. CDR1 is SGHDN, CDR2 FVKESK, per germline. For the CDR3, the DNA is TGTGCCAGCAGCCATCTAGAGGGGGCCAAGTTCGAGCAGTACTTC. It translates to CASSHLEGAKFEQYF.

V is TRBV6-5 and J is TRBJ1-3; the match to TRBD1 covers 9 bases. CDR3 size: 15 residues. The J segment lost 3 bases and the V segment lost 4 bases, leaving 4 bases of the junction unmatched. The germline V gene encodes CDR1 MNHEY and CDR2 SVGAGI. The DNA for the CDR3 is TGTGCCAGCAGTTTACAGGGGGCGGGTGGAAACACCATATATTTT. Translated, it gives CASSLQGAGGNTIYF.

The chain has TRBV19 and TRBJ1-2; 7 nucleotides match TRBD1. V shed 6 bases and J 7 bases; nucleotides not matched to a gene: 11. The germline V gene has CDR1 LNHDA and CDR2 SQIVND (reference sequence). The CDR3 extends over 14 amino acids. CDR3 residues: CASSQDREPGGYTF. The CDR3 region has the DNA TGTGCCAGTAGCCAAGACAGGGAACCGGGTGGCTACACCTTC. Full variable domain (missing parts from reference TRBV19 and TRBJ1-2): DGGITQSPKYLFRKEGQNVTLSCEQNLNHDAMYWYRQDPGQGLRLIYYSQIVNDFQKGDIAEGYSVSREKKESFPLTVTSAQKNPTAFYLCASSQDREPGGYTFGSGTRLTVV.

The chain combines TRBV19 with TRBJ2-1, with 8 bases fitting TRBD2. The CDR3 sequence is 20 residues long. V gave up 1 base and J gave up 0 bases; unmatched junction bases: 14. Germline V gene data show CDR1 as LNHDA and CDR2 as SQIVND (reference sequence). The CDR3 loop reads CASSIGPLLAGSSSYNEQFF. CDR3 nucleotide sequence: TGTGCCAGTAGTATAGGACCCCTGCTAGCGGGTTCCTCCTCCTACAATGAGCAGTTCTTC.

The V and J genes are TRBV28 and TRBJ1-5; TRBD1 aligns across 11 bases. The CDR3 extends over 14 amino acids. CDR1 is MDHEN and CDR2 is SYDVKM in the germline V gene. V gave up 6 bases and J gave up 5 bases; unmatched junction bases: 3. In DNA, the CDR3 is TGTGCCAGCAGGGGGGGACAGGGGGATCAGCCCCAGCATTTT. This sequence encodes CASRGGQGDQPQHF.

The V and J genes are TRBV11-1 and TRBJ2-1, with D possibly matching TRBD1 (6 bases). Germline CDR1 is SGHAT and CDR2 is FQDESV (reference sequence). V was shortened by 5 bases and J by 8 bases, with 22 bases between the two germline ends. The CDR3 contains 16 residues. In nucleotides, the CDR3 is TGTGCCAGCAGCCTTCACGGGACACGGGGTATGGATGAGCAGTTCTTC. Its protein product is CASSLHGTRGMDEQFF.

The J gene is TRBJ1-5, the V gene TRBV30; D is perhaps TRBD1 (5 bases). Deletions cut 0 bases from V and 1 base from J, with 10 bases between. CDR3 length: 15 residues. Germline V gene sequence: CDR1 GTSNPN, CDR2 SVGIG (reference sequence). The CDR3 sequence is CAWSVGGVSNQPQHF. CDR3 nucleotide sequence: TGTGCCTGGAGTGTTGGGGGGGTAAGCAATCAGCCCCAGCATTTT.

CDR3 region: CAWSRGQGAGQPQHF. The CDR3 DNA reads TGTGCCTGGAGCAGGGGACAGGGGGCGGGTCAGCCCCAGCATTTT. The J gene is TRBJ1-5, the V gene TRBV30, with 12 bases that match TRBD1. The CDR3 has 15 amino acids. Trimming removed 3 bases from V and 6 bases from J; junction bases left unmatched: 6. Germline V gene sequence: CDR1 GTSNPN, CDR2 SVGIG (reference sequence).

The V and J genes are TRBV14 and TRBJ2-7; a weak D match, TRBD2 (5 bases). CDR3 length: 15 amino acids. Germline CDR1 and CDR2: SGHDN and FVKESK. Trimming cost V 4 bases and J 2 bases, with 15 bases left between them. The CDR3 loop is CASSLRGLLTYEQYF. The CDR3 DNA is TGTGCCAGCAGCCTTCGAGGACTTCTAACCTACGAGCAGTACTTC.

The chain uses TRBV7-2 and TRBJ2-7; no firm D call. The germline V and J ends were trimmed by 5 bases and 7 bases, with 9 bases remaining between them. The germline CDR1 and CDR2 sequences are SGHTA and FQGNSA. The CDR3 contains 11 residues. CDR3 DNA sequence: TGTGCCAGCAGCCCGAATCGGGAGCAGTACTTC. This encodes CASSPNREQYF.

This clone came up a few times. V usage is TRBV19 and J usage is TRBJ1-3; 7 bases are shared with TRBD1. The junction had 2 bases not matched to a gene; V was cut back by 4 bases and J by 2 bases. This CDR3 region has 14 residues. Germline-derived CDR1 and CDR2 are LNHDA and SQIVND (reference sequence). The CDR3, as DNA: TGTGCCAGTAGTACAGGGGGAACTGGAAACACCATATATTTT. Protein product: CASSTGGTGNTIYF.

The chain uses TRBV2 and TRBJ2-1; D remains unclear. The CDR3 totals 11 residues. Deletions cut 8 bases from V and 6 bases from J, with 8 bases between. Looked up from germline, CDR1 is SNHLY and CDR2 is FYNNEI. The CDR3 region has the DNA TGTGCCAGCGAGCAGGTCAATGAGCAGTTCTTC. Residues: CASEQVNEQFF.

The count of this clone is one. The chain links TRBV6-5 to TRBJ1-4; tentatively, D is TRBD1 (6 bases). Trimming cost V 4 bases and J 7 bases, with 13 bases left between them. Germline-derived CDR1 and CDR2 are MNHEY and SVGAGI. The CDR3 has 14 residues. The CDR3 sequence is CASSLAGGREKLFF. The CDR3 DNA is TGTGCCAGCAGTTTGGCGGGGGGCCGTGAAAAACTGTTTTTT.

This clone was observed a few times. The V call is TRBV7-2, the J call TRBJ2-5, with a possible D match to TRBD2 (5 bases). V lost 3 bases and J 1 base, leaving 9 bases between the germline ends. The V gene's germline CDR1 is SGHTA and CDR2 FQGNSA. The CDR3 runs 14 residues. The CDR3 DNA reads TGTGCCAGCAGCTTCTCCGGGGTCCAAGAGACCCAGTACTTC. Translation: CASSFSGVQETQYF.

V is TRBV10-2 and J is TRBJ1-1; D unclear. The CDR3 loop spans 15 amino acids. Trimming removed 0 bases from V and 1 base from J, with 9 bases in between. Per germline, CDR1 WSHSY and CDR2 SAAADI. The CDR3 loop is CASSESFRGNTEAFF. The CDR3 DNA reads TGCGCCAGCAGTGAGTCTTTCCGAGGGAACACTGAAGCTTTCTTT.

The chain couples TRBV2 to TRBJ2-7; D is perhaps TRBD1 (5 bases). Trimming removed 5 bases from V and 8 bases from J, with 13 bases in between. Germline V gives CDR1 SNHLY, CDR2 FYNNEI. The CDR3 covers 12 residues. CDR3 coding DNA: TGTGCCAGCAGTTCGCAAGGACATAAGCAGTACTTC. It yields the protein CASSSQGHKQYF.

The rearrangement joins TRBV5-1 to TRBJ1-4; possible D gene TRBD1, 6 bases. The V gene's germline CDR1 is SGHRS and CDR2 YFSETQ. The V end lost 2 bases, the J end lost 4 bases, and 9 bases lay between the germline ends. CDR3 size: 14 residues. CDR3 loop: CASSLQGLNEKLFF. Written as DNA, the CDR3 is TGCGCCAGCAGCTTACAGGGCCTTAATGAAAAACTGTTTTTT. The entire variable domain, with the rest obtained from reference TRBV5-1 and TRBJ1-4, is as follows: KAGVTQTPRYLIKTRGQQVTLSCSPISGHRSVSWYQQTPGQGLQFLFEYFSETQRNKGNFPGRFSGRQFSNSRSEMNVSTLELGDSALYLCASSLQGLNEKLFFGSGTQLSVL.

V and J are TRBV11-3 and TRBJ2-1; 14 positions agree with TRBD2. The V gene's germline CDR1 is SGHNT and CDR2 YENEEA. V gave up 4 bases and J gave up 15 bases; unmatched junction bases: 20. The CDR3 runs 18 residues. The CDR3 coding sequence is TGTGCCAGCAGCTCCACCGCCGGGACTAGCGGGAGAGGGGGGGATCTGTTCTTC. This translates into CASSSTAGTSGRGGDLFF.

This clone was observed a few times. V and J are TRBV30 and TRBJ2-7, with 7 bases lining up with TRBD1. The CDR3 has 14 amino acids. V dropped 2 bases and J dropped 1; count of bases not matched to a gene: 5. Germline V gene data show CDR1 as GTSNPN and CDR2 as SVGIG (reference sequence). The CDR3 region is CAWSRGQLSYEQYF. DNA of the CDR3: TGTGCCTGGAGTAGGGGACAGCTGTCCTACGAGCAGTACTTC.

V and J are TRBV3-1 (or the pseudogene TRBV3-2) and TRBJ2-3; 11 bases are a match to TRBD2. CDR3 length: 18 residues. The V gene end was trimmed by 3 bases and the J gene end by 5 bases; junction bases not matched to a gene: 13. CDR1 is LGHDT and CDR2 is YNNKEL in the germline V gene (reference sequence). The CDR3 sequence is CASSQRSTSGSVLDTQYF. CDR3 nucleotide sequence: TGTGCCAGCAGCCAGAGGTCTACTAGCGGGAGTGTGTTAGATACGCAGTATTTT.

The table lists this clone with a count of one. The J gene is TRBJ2-2, the V gene TRBV11-3; the match to TRBD2 covers 8 bases. Germline CDR1 reads SGHNT; CDR2 reads YENEEA. This CDR3 region has 16 residues. V lost 2 bases and J lost 3; bases outside the gene matches: 5. In DNA, the CDR3 is TGTGCCAGCAGCTTAAGGGCTAGCGGGCACACCGGGGAGCTGTTTTTT. It translates to CASSLRASGHTGELFF.

This sequence joins TRBV19 and TRBJ2-6; D is uncertain. V lost 3 bases, J lost 13 bases, and 10 bases lay in between. The CDR3 has 12 amino acids. Germline lookup yields CDR1 LNHDA and CDR2 SQIVND (reference sequence). The CDR3 region has the DNA TGTGCCAGTAGTATCGTCAACACGGTCCTGACTTTC. This codes for CASSIVNTVLTF.

The chain links TRBV30 to TRBJ1-5, with D unresolved. The CDR3 loop spans 15 amino acids. Germline V gene lookup returns CDR1 GTSNPN and CDR2 SVGIG (reference sequence). The V end was cut by 3 bases, the J end by 4 bases, with 16 bases between. The CDR3 coding sequence is TGTGCCTGGAGCCCCGGGGTTAGAGCTAATCAGCCCCAGCATTTT. This translates into CAWSPGVRANQPQHF.

The chain employs TRBV30 and TRBJ1-6; no reliable D call. From germline, CDR1 is GTSNPN and CDR2 SVGIG (reference sequence). Trimming cost V 0 bases and J 9 bases, with 6 bases left between them. The CDR3 runs to 12 residues. CDR3 amino acids: CAWSVRGSPLHF. The CDR3 DNA is TGTGCCTGGAGTGTACGAGGTTCACCCCTCCACTTT. Full variable domain (missing parts from reference TRBV30 and TRBJ1-6): SQTIHQWPATLVQPVGSPLSLECTVEGTSNPNLYWYRQAAGRGLQLLFYSVGIGQISSEVPQNLSASRPQDRQFILSSKKLLLSDSGFYLCAWSVRGSPLHFGNGTRLTVT.